These 21 T cell receptor beta chains were sequenced from one sample in a study of early T cells in non-severe SARS-CoV-2 infection. TCRdb called the 5' RACE reads again in MiXCR, with one record for every CDR3 protein. This sample has more than 75,000 distinct CDR3 sequences, with approximately 15% found just once. The specimen sequenced was whole blood. Source of these receptors: an adult who was a healthcare worker with PCR-confirmed SARS-CoV-2 infection or an uninfected control (not recorded which).

In this sample, this clonotype turned up a few times. The CDR3 sequence: CASSWVLAGRETQYF. The CDR3 nucleotides read TGTGCCAGCAGCTGGGTCCTAGCGGGGAGGGAGACGCAGTATTTT. This chain uses TRBV7-9 with TRBJ2-3; 9 nucleotides match TRBD2. Germline V gene sequence: CDR1 SEHNR, CDR2 FQNEAQ (reference sequence). V was clipped by 4 bases and J by 9 bases; unmatched bases: 11. This CDR3 region has 15 residues.

This clonotype was counted a few times. This chain links TRBV4-3 with TRBJ2-2, with 10 bases matching TRBD1. The CDR3 runs 18 residues. CDR1 is LGHNA and CDR2 is YSLEER in the germline V gene. V lost 1 base to trimming and J lost 3 bases; unmatched junction nucleotides: 8. The CDR3 protein is CASSQVLRTGGDTGELFF. CDR3 bases: TGCGCCAGCAGCCAAGTGTTACGGACAGGGGGAGACACCGGGGAGCTGTTTTTT.

The J gene is TRBJ2-7, the V gene TRBV7-8, with 11 nucleotides matching TRBD1. V shed 5 bases, J shed 3 bases, and the junction held 9 bases outside the gene matches. Germline CDR1 SGHVS, CDR2 FQNEAQ. This CDR3 is 16 amino acids long. CDR3 sequence (DNA): TGTGCCAGCAGCCCCCCGGGACAGGGGGTGAGCTACGAGCAGTACTTC. This gives the protein CASSPPGQGVSYEQYF.

There are many counts of this clonotype. The V call is TRBV15, the J call TRBJ1-3, with D uncertain. Germline assignment: CDR1 LNHNV and CDR2 YYDKDF (reference sequence). The CDR3 is made up of 15 amino acids. The V and J ends lost 0 bases and 0 bases respectively, with 6 bases between them. The CDR3, as DNA: TGTGCCACCAGCAGAGACAGAGTCTCTGGAAACACCATATATTTT. Amino acids: CATSRDRVSGNTIYF.

This clonotype appeared a few times. The chain employs TRBV29-1 and TRBJ1-4, with 9 bases lining up with TRBD1. Germline V gives CDR1 SQVTM, CDR2 ANQGSEA. Unmatched junction bases numbered 4, after V lost 6 bases and J lost 5 bases. The CDR3 sequence is 13 residues long. CDR3 protein: CSVGGTGNEKLFF. The DNA for the CDR3 is TGCAGCGTCGGAGGGACAGGGAATGAAAAACTGTTTTTT.

This clonotype was seen more than once but under ten times. The chain combines TRBV7-2 with TRBJ2-3; D uncertain. Germline CDR1 SGHTA, CDR2 FQGNSA. Trimming pared 5 bases from V and 4 bases from J, leaving 10 bases between. The CDR3 totals 13 residues. The CDR3 protein is CASSPPPPDTQYF. Here the CDR3 DNA reads TGTGCCAGCAGCCCCCCCCCTCCAGATACGCAGTATTTT.

V is TRBV28 and J is TRBJ1-1, with D maybe TRBD1 (5 bases). The CDR3 has 11 amino acids. The ends were cut back, 6 bases at V and 7 bases at J, with 9 bases in the middle. Germline CDR1 is MDHEN and CDR2 is SYDVKM. CDR3 coding DNA: TGTGCCAGCAGAGAAACAGGTGAAGCTTTCTTT. This encodes CASRETGEAFF.

The chain couples TRBV29-1 to TRBJ1-1; 8 bases match TRBD1. Trimming at V came to 5 bases and at J to 1 base, leaving 6 bases not matched to a gene. This CDR3 is built from 14 residues. Germline lookup yields CDR1 SQVTM and CDR2 ANQGSEA. The DNA for the CDR3 is TGCAGCGTTTGGACCGGGACAGGGAACACTGAAGCTTTCTTT. Protein sequence: CSVWTGTGNTEAFF.

A few counts support this clonotype. V gene TRBV6-1 combines with J gene TRBJ2-1; weak D call: TRBD2 (6 bases). Germline lookup yields CDR1 MNHNS and CDR2 SASEGT. The V gene lost 6 bases and the J gene lost 0 bases, with 15 bases spanning the gap. This CDR3 has 16 residues. CDR3 sequence: CASRPLAVSSYNEQFF. The CDR3 region has the DNA TGTGCCAGCAGGCCACTAGCTGTTAGCTCCTACAATGAGCAGTTCTTC.

This clonotype was counted a few times. The chain couples TRBV19 to TRBJ2-6; D might be TRBD1 (5 bases). The CDR3 has 15 amino acids. Between the trimmed V and J ends, which lost 8 bases and 3 bases, there was a span of 14 bases. Germline V gene data show CDR1 as LNHDA and CDR2 as SQIVND (reference sequence). CDR3 bases: TGTGCCAGTCTCCACCCCAGGGTTGGGGCCAACGTCCTGACTTTC. It codes for CASLHPRVGANVLTF.

This clonotype was recorded a few times. The chain employs TRBV28 and TRBJ2-7; 9 nucleotides align to TRBD1. From germline, CDR1 is MDHEN and CDR2 SYDVKM. V trimming: 4 bases; J trimming: 2 bases; junction bases outside the gene matches: 9. The CDR3 extends over 16 amino acids. The CDR3 region is CASSSTPGQGAYEQYF. In DNA, the CDR3 is TGTGCCAGCAGTTCAACTCCGGGACAGGGAGCCTACGAGCAGTACTTC.

The gene calls are TRBV12-3 or TRBV12-4 and TRBJ2-7, with 8 bases matching TRBD1. CDR3 length: 22 amino acids. The J segment lost 0 bases and the V segment lost 5 bases, leaving 27 bases of the junction unmatched. CDR3 bases: TGTGCCAGCAGTCGAACCTCACAGGGGGTGGGCCGAAACTATTTTCCCTCCTACGAGCAGTACTTC. It is translated as CASSRTSQGVGRNYFPSYEQYF.

The rearrangement joins TRBV7-9 to TRBJ1-5; the D gene is possibly TRBD1 (5 bases). V lost 7 bases and J lost 3, with 10 bases in between. The CDR3 totals 13 residues. The V gene's germline CDR1 is SEHNR and CDR2 FQNEAQ (reference sequence). For the CDR3, the DNA is TGTGCCAGCACAGGGAGAGACAATCAGCCCCAGCATTTT. This sequence encodes CASTGRDNQPQHF.

In its sample, this clonotype was seen a few times. The rearrangement links TRBV4-2 to TRBJ2-1; tentatively, D is TRBD2 (6 bases). The CDR3 is 15 amino acids. Looked up from germline, CDR1 is LGHNA and CDR2 is YNFKEQ. V was pared by 6 bases and J by 4 bases, with 16 bases between. CDR3 sequence (DNA): TGTGCCAGCAGAACGGACTCAAGCGGGTACAATGAGCAGTTCTTC. This translates into CASRTDSSGYNEQFF.

The table lists this clonotype with many counts. This chain uses TRBV29-1 with TRBJ2-1, with 8 nucleotides matching TRBD2. V was pared by 6 bases and J by 9 bases, with 7 bases of the junction left unmatched. This CDR3 has 12 residues. Germline assignment: CDR1 SQVTM and CDR2 ANQGSEA. DNA of the CDR3: TGCAGCGTGCACTTGGGACTAGGTGAGCAGTTCTTC. It codes for CSVHLGLGEQFF.

This clonotype was seen more than once but under ten times. V is TRBV6-2 or TRBV6-3 and J is TRBJ2-7; the D gene could be TRBD1 or TRBD2 (6 bases each). V lost 0 bases and J lost 5, with 17 bases in between. The CDR3 extends over 16 amino acids. Looked up from germline, CDR1 is MNHEY and CDR2 is SVGEGT. CDR3 protein: CASSYSRGSGANEQYF. CDR3 DNA sequence: TGTGCCAGCAGTTACTCGAGAGGGTCGGGGGCAAACGAGCAGTACTTC.

This clonotype showed up just a few times. The DNA for the CDR3 is TGTGCCAGCAGCCAAGATTGGGGGGGTTACACCATATATTTT. Translating it yields CASSQDWGGYTIYF. V gene TRBV4-2 combines with J gene TRBJ1-3, with TRBD1 as a possible D gene (5 bases). Trimming stripped 0 bases from V and 8 bases from J, with 11 bases between. CDR3 length equals 14 residues. Germline V lookup: CDR1 LGHNA, CDR2 YNFKEQ.

The DNA for the CDR3 is TGTGCCAGCAGTTTAGCGGGTGAGCAGTTCTTC. Translating it yields CASSLAGEQFF. This sequence joins TRBV6-4 and TRBJ2-1, with 7 bases fitting TRBD2. The CDR3 has 11 residues. Germline loops: CDR1 MRHNA, CDR2 SNTAGT. Germline trimming cut 5 bases from V and 9 bases from J; bases unmatched to any gene: 1.

The chain couples TRBV20-1 to TRBJ1-6; 9 bases are a match to TRBD1. This CDR3 has 18 residues. Germline V gene lookup returns CDR1 DFQATT and CDR2 SNEGSKA (reference sequence). J gave up 0 bases and V 3 bases, and 9 bases lay outside the gene matches. The CDR3 DNA sequence: TGCAGTGCTAGTGATTTGGACAGGGGAACCTCCTATAATTCACCCCTCCACTTT. It codes for CSASDLDRGTSYNSPLHF.

This clonotype has only a few counts. The chain joins TRBV15 to TRBJ1-2; no firm D call. Germline CDR1 LNHNV, CDR2 YYDKDF (reference sequence). The CDR3 contains 14 residues. The V end was cut by 3 bases, the J end by 2 bases, with 10 bases between. The CDR3 loop reads CATSRERANYGYTF. CDR3 coding DNA: TGTGCCACCAGCAGGGAAAGGGCGAACTATGGCTACACCTTC.

The rearrangement uses TRBV6-5 and TRBJ1-1; D unresolved. The CDR3 length is 13 residues. Germline loops: CDR1 MNHEY, CDR2 SVGAGI. V was pared by 0 bases and J by 5 bases, with 7 bases between. CDR3 bases: TGTGCCAGCAGTTACTCCATCGGAACTGAAGCTTTCTTT. It yields the protein CASSYSIGTEAFF.